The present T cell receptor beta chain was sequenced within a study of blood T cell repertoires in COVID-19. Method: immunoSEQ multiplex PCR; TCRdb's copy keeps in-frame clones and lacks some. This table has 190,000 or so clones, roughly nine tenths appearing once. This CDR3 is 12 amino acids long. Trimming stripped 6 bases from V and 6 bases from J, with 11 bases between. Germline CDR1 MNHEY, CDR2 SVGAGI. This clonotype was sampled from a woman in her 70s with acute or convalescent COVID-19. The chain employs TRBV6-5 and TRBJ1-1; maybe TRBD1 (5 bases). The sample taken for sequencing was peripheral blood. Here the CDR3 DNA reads TGTGCCAGCAGCCCCGGGGGGGCTGAAGCTTTCTTT. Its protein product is CASSPGGAEAFF.